Following are 8 T cell receptor beta chains from one sample sequenced in a study of blood T cell repertoires in COVID-19. Sequencing was performed with immunoSEQ multiplex PCR; in TCRdb, only in-frame clones are kept and a portion is missing. The table has around 340,000 clones, 75% to 90% seen once. Sequences were obtained from peripheral blood. The receptors were gathered from a woman aged 55 to 70 with COVID-19, enrolled during active disease.

The chain joins TRBV12-3 or TRBV12-4 to TRBJ2-4; TRBD2 aligns across 8 bases. The CDR3 consists of 13 residues. J lost 7 bases, V lost 2 bases, and 1 base had no gene match. The CDR3 loop is CASSLSGGNIQYF. CDR3 DNA sequence: TGTGCCAGCAGTTTATCGGGGGGGAACATTCAGTACTTC.

This chain links TRBV12-3 or TRBV12-4 with TRBJ2-7; tentatively, D is TRBD1 (6 bases). V was cut by 5 bases and J by 5 bases, with 13 bases left in between. This CDR3 is 13 amino acids long. The CDR3 sequence is CASSLQGSNEQYF. Here the CDR3 DNA reads TGTGCCAGCAGTCTACAGGGCTCGAACGAGCAGTACTTC.

V and J are TRBV3-1 (or the pseudogene TRBV3-2) and TRBJ2-1; D may be TRBD1 (6 bases). Trimming removed 4 bases from V and 11 bases from J, with 12 bases in between. The length of the CDR3 is 12 residues. CDR1 and CDR2 (germline): LGHDT, YNNKEL (reference sequence). As DNA, the CDR3 is TGTGCCAGCAGCCGAACAGGGTCTCAGCAGTTCTTC. Encoded protein: CASSRTGSQQFF.

The rearrangement links TRBV7-9 to TRBJ2-1; a weak D match, TRBD1 (5 bases). V was cut by 5 bases and J by 4 bases, with 24 bases left in between. CDR3 size: 18 residues. Germline-derived CDR1 and CDR2 are SEHNR and FQNEAQ (reference sequence). CDR3 sequence reads: CASSPRGGATGVYNEQFF. The DNA of the CDR3 is TGTGCCAGCAGCCCAAGGGGTGGTGCCACAGGAGTATACAATGAGCAGTTCTTC.

Written as DNA, the CDR3 is TGTGCCAGCAGCCCCGGCGGCCTCCCTTATGGCTACACCTTC. Encoded protein: CASSPGGLPYGYTF. The rearrangement uses TRBV7-8 and TRBJ1-2; no firm D call. CDR3 size: 14 residues. V was clipped by 5 bases and J by 5 bases, with 15 bases between them. Germline CDR1 and CDR2: SGHVS and FQNEAQ.

V gene TRBV9 combines with J gene TRBJ2-1, with D unclear. Germline CDR1 and CDR2: SGDLS and YYNGEE. Trimming removed 0 bases at V and 7 bases at J, with 14 bases between. The CDR3 extends over 15 amino acids. The CDR3 region has the DNA TGTGCCAGCAGCGTAGGTTCTCTGTATGCGAATGAGCAGTTCTTC. Its translation is CASSVGSLYANEQFF.

V gene TRBV27 combines with J gene TRBJ2-5, with 8 bases matching TRBD2. Per the germline V gene, CDR1 is MNHEY and CDR2 is SMNVEV (reference sequence). This CDR3 comprises 16 residues. The junction had 9 bases not matched to a gene; V was cut back by 2 bases and J by 4 bases. The CDR3 reads CASSLKRGAGGETQYF. CDR3 sequence (DNA): TGTGCCAGCAGTTTAAAGCGGGGCGCGGGGGGAGAGACCCAGTACTTC.

The chain has TRBV2 and TRBJ1-1; 9 nucleotides align to TRBD1. Trimming cost V 7 bases and J 4 bases; bases outside gene matches: 1. The CDR3 totals 12 residues. Germline-derived CDR1 and CDR2 are SNHLY and FYNNEI. The CDR3 is CASMTGGTEAFF. CDR3 coding DNA: TGTGCCAGCATGACAGGGGGCACTGAAGCTTTCTTT.